This TCR beta chain is from a study of chemoradiotherapy in HPV16-positive cancers. Overall study: Functional T-cell assays on a couple of HPV16-positive patients' cells defined candidate HPV-specific clones and common TCR motifs. Findings and caveats of the study: HPV-specific T cells were functionally defined from only a couple of HPV16-positive patients. Non-HPV-specific T cells did not expand in tumors during treatment, whereas candidate HPV-specific clones and E7-related motifs did.

Clones were read by immunoSEQ multiplex PCR, and TCRdb kept only the in-frame ones, dropping some. The sample shows about 8,900 clones, 60% to 80% of them seen only once. Comment on this clone: Its matching antigen is unknown.

Unmatched junction bases numbered 3, after V lost 6 bases and J lost 4 bases. The germline V gene encodes CDR1 MDHEN and CDR2 SYDVKM. The CDR3 is 14 amino acids. The chain joins TRBV28 to TRBJ1-4; TRBD1 matches at 9 bases. Sampling was carried out from a patient who underwent chemoradiotherapy. This TCR came from a human donor with HPV-associated anogenital cancer. This CDR3 is CASSQDRGNEKLFF. CDR3 in DNA: TGTGCCAGCAGCCAGGACAGGGGTAATGAAAAACTGTTTTTT.